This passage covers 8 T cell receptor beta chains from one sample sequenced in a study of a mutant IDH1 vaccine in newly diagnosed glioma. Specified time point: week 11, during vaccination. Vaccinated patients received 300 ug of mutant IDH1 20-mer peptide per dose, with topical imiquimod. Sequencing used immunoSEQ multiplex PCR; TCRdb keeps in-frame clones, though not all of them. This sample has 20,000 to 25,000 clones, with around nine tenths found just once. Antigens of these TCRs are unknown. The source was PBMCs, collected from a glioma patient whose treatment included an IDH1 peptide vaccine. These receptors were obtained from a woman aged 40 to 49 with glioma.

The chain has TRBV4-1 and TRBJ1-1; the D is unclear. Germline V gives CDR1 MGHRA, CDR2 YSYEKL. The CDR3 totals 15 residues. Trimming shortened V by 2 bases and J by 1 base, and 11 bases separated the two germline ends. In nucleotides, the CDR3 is TGCGCCAGCAGCCAAACTCTCGGGTCGAACACTGAAGCTTTCTTT. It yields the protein CASSQTLGSNTEAFF.

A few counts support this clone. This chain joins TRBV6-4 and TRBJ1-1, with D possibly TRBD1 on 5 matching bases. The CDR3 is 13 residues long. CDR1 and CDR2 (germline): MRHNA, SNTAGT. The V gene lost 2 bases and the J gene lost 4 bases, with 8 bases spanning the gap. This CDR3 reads CASSDQGGTEAFF. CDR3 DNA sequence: TGTGCCAGCAGTGACCAGGGCGGCACTGAAGCTTTCTTT.

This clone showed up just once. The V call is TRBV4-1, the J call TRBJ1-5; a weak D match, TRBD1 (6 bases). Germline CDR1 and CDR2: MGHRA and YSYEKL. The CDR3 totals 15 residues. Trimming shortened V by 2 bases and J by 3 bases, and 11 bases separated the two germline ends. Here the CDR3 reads CASSQPTGINQPQHF. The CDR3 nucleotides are TGCGCCAGCAGCCAACCAACAGGGATCAATCAGCCCCAGCATTTT.

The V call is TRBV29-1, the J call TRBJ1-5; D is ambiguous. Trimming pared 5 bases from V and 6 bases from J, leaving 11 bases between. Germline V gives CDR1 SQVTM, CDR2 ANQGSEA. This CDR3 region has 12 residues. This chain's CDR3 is CSVRAAGQPQHF. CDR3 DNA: TGCAGCGTTCGAGCTGCCGGTCAGCCCCAGCATTTT.

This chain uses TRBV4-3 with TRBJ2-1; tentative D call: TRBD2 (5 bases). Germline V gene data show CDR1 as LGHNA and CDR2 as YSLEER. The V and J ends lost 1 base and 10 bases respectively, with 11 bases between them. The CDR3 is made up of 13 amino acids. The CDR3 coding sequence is TGCGCCAGCAGCCAAGCCCCCGGGGTCGAGCAGTTCTTC. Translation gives CASSQAPGVEQFF.

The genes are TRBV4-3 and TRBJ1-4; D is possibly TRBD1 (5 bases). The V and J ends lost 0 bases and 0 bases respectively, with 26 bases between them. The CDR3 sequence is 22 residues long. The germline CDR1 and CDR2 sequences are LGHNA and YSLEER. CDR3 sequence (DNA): TGCGCCAGCAGCCAAGATATCCGCAAGGCGTTCAGGGACCCTGCAACTAATGAAAAACTGTTTTTT. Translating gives CASSQDIRKAFRDPATNEKLFF.

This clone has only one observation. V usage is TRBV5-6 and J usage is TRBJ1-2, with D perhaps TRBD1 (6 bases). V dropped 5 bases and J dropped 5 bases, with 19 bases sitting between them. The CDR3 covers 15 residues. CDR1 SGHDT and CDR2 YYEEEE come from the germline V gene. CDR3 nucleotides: TGTGCCAGCAGTTCATATAACAGGGTCACTTATGGCTACACCTTC. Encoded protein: CASSSYNRVTYGYTF.

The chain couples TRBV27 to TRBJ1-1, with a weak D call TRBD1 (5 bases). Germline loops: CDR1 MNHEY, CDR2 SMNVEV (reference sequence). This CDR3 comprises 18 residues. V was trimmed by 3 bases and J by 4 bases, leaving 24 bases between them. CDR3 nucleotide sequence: TGTGCCAGCAGTTTTCTACTCAATTTTGGGGGGAAGGGCACTGAAGCTTTCTTT. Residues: CASSFLLNFGGKGTEAFF.